The 21 T cell receptor beta chains reported below all come from one sample, sequenced in a study of blood T cell repertoires in COVID-19. Repertoires were generated with immunoSEQ multiplex PCR, while TCRdb's copy carries only in-frame clones and drops some. The top ten hold approximately 40% of the sample, which has around 160,000 clones, under 90% seen once. The specimen was peripheral blood. The receptors shown here come from a human donor in a cohort sampled during active COVID-19.

The chain carries TRBV7-9 and TRBJ2-7; D perhaps matches TRBD2 (6 bases). Germline V gives CDR1 SEHNR, CDR2 FQNEAQ (reference sequence). This CDR3 comprises 14 residues. The V end was cut by 4 bases, the J end by 3 bases, with 13 bases between. Here the CDR3 DNA reads TGTGCCAGCAGCTCAGAGGGACTCAACTACGAGCAGTACTTC. This codes for CASSSEGLNYEQYF.

The V gene is TRBV6-6, the J gene TRBJ2-3; TRBD2 matches 11 bases. CDR3 length equals 14 residues. Per the germline V gene, CDR1 is MNHNY and CDR2 is SVGAGI (reference sequence). V lost 7 bases to trimming and J lost 4 bases; unmatched junction nucleotides: 4. CDR3 protein: CASTSTSGADTQYF. The CDR3 DNA reads TGTGCCAGCACCTCGACTAGCGGGGCAGATACGCAGTATTTT.

The chain employs TRBV5-1 and TRBJ2-1, with D possibly TRBD2 on 6 matching bases. This CDR3 has 15 residues. V was pared by 7 bases and J by 5 bases, with 19 bases between. Germline CDR1 is SGHRS and CDR2 is YFSETQ. CDR3 in DNA: TGCGCCAGCTCCCCTTTGGCGATAGCGGACAATGAGCAGTTCTTC. Translating it yields CASSPLAIADNEQFF.

V gene TRBV6-1 combines with J gene TRBJ1-5; 8 nucleotides agree with TRBD1. Germline CDR1 MNHNS, CDR2 SASEGT. Trimming took 1 base from V and 3 from J; bases not matched to a gene: 8. The CDR3 is 17 amino acids. In DNA, the CDR3 is TGTGCCAGCAGTGAAGAGTGGAGGACAGGGCTCAATCAGCCCCAGCATTTT. This codes for CASSEEWRTGLNQPQHF.

The V call is TRBV5-1, the J call TRBJ2-2; 8 bases line up with TRBD2. Germline CDR1 is SGHRS and CDR2 is YFSETQ. After removal of 4 bases from V and 6 bases from J, the junction contained 2 bases not matched to a gene. This CDR3 region has 13 residues. As DNA, the CDR3 is TGCGCCAGCAGCCCCGGGGGGGCCGGGGAGCTGTTTTTT. Amino acid sequence: CASSPGGAGELFF.

The gene calls are TRBV4-3 and TRBJ2-1; a possible D gene is TRBD2 (6 bases). Germline lookup yields CDR1 LGHNA and CDR2 YSLEER. With 0 bases removed from V and 9 bases from J, the gap between germline ends came to 15 bases. CDR3 length equals 15 residues. The DNA for the CDR3 is TGCGCCAGCAGCCAAGAGAGCGGCTTGGGGGGTGAGCAGTTCTTC. The encoded protein is CASSQESGLGGEQFF.

The gene calls are TRBV4-1 and TRBJ1-1, with TRBD1 identical over 8 bases. This CDR3 comprises 18 residues. The germline V gene encodes CDR1 MGHRA and CDR2 YSYEKL. With 1 base clipped from V and 6 bases from J, the junction kept 16 bases outside the gene matches. The CDR3: CASSQGLLRQGNIAEAFF. The CDR3 bases are TGCGCCAGCAGCCAAGGCCTACTTAGACAGGGGAACATCGCTGAAGCTTTCTTT.

J is TRBJ1-1 and V is TRBV7-2, with D uncertain. The CDR3 loop spans 15 amino acids. V gave up 5 bases and J gave up 1 base, with 14 bases separating them. CDR1 and CDR2 from the germline V gene are SGHTA and FQGNSA. The CDR3 nucleotides are TGTGCCAGCAGCCCCGATTTGGGAGAGAACACTGAAGCTTTCTTT. Translating it yields CASSPDLGENTEAFF.

This chain links TRBV3-1 (or the pseudogene TRBV3-2) with TRBJ1-1, with 7 bases identical to TRBD1. The trim removed 4 bases at V and 1 base at J, leaving 6 bases unmatched. Per germline, CDR1 LGHDT and CDR2 YNNKEL (reference sequence). The length of the CDR3 is 15 residues. For the CDR3, the DNA is TGTGCCAGCAGCCTCAGGACAGGACCGAACACTGAAGCTTTCTTT. Residues: CASSLRTGPNTEAFF.

This clone has more than one count but fewer than ten. The chain employs TRBV9 and TRBJ1-1; D possibly corresponds to TRBD1 (5 bases). This CDR3 comprises 15 residues. V lost 4 bases and J lost 2, with 15 bases in between. Germline CDR1 is SGDLS and CDR2 is YYNGEE. The CDR3 nucleotides are TGTGCCAGCAGCCCCTTGACAGTGGGTAACACTGAAGCTTTCTTT. This sequence encodes CASSPLTVGNTEAFF. The full variable domain, its missing parts supplied by reference TRBV9 and TRBJ1-1, is DSGVTQTPKHLITATGQRVTLRCSPRSGDLSVYWYQQSLDQGLQFLIQYYNGEERAKGNILERFSAQQFPDLHSELNLSSLELGDSALYFCASSPLTVGNTEAFFGQGTRLTVV.

The rearrangement uses TRBV4-1 and TRBJ1-1; D is perhaps TRBD1 (5 bases). Trimming left V 4 bases short and J 0 bases short, with 9 bases between. The V gene's germline CDR1 is MGHRA and CDR2 YSYEKL. The CDR3 sequence is 14 residues long. The CDR3 bases are TGCGCCAGCAGCCCTCGACAGTTGAACACTGAAGCTTTCTTT. It specifies CASSPRQLNTEAFF.

The genes are TRBV18 and TRBJ2-2; TRBD2 agrees at 9 bases. Trimming took 6 bases from V and 8 from J; bases not matched to a gene: 7. CDR1 is KGHSH, CDR2 LQKENI, per germline. The CDR3 length is 14 residues. The DNA of the CDR3 is TGTGCCAGCTCCCTCGGACTAGCGAGGGGGGAGCTGTTTTTT. Its translation is CASSLGLARGELFF.

This clone appeared a few times. The genes are TRBV2 and TRBJ2-4; 7 bases align to TRBD1. CDR3 size: 15 residues. Germline CDR1 and CDR2: SNHLY and FYNNEI. Trimming cost V 7 bases and J 1 base; bases outside gene matches: 7. This CDR3 reads CASTTRGPAKNIQYF. The CDR3 nucleotides are TGTGCCAGCACGACGAGGGGGCCGGCCAAAAACATTCAGTACTTC.

This rearrangement joins TRBV9 to TRBJ2-5, with D tentatively TRBD1 (6 bases). The CDR3 runs 16 residues. Germline V lookup: CDR1 SGDLS, CDR2 YYNGEE. Trimming removed 0 bases from V and 1 base from J, with 13 bases in between. CDR3 region: CASSVGAGAFQETQYF. The CDR3 bases are TGTGCCAGCAGCGTAGGGGCAGGGGCATTCCAAGAGACCCAGTACTTC.

The chain couples TRBV2 to TRBJ1-2, with TRBD1 identical over 9 bases. CDR3 length: 14 amino acids. V shed 4 bases, J shed 3 bases, and the junction held 3 bases outside the gene matches. Germline-derived CDR1 and CDR2 are SNHLY and FYNNEI. The CDR3, as DNA: TGTGCCAGCAGTGCCGGGACAGGGTACTATGGCTACACCTTC. Amino acids: CASSAGTGYYGYTF.

This clone was counted a few times. The chain couples TRBV7-8 to TRBJ1-1; 7 nucleotides agree with TRBD1. Germline lookup yields CDR1 SGHVS and CDR2 FQNEAQ. The CDR3 is 16 residues long. Losses at the gene ends were 5 bases for V and 0 bases for J; bases not matched to a gene: 9. Written as DNA, the CDR3 is TGTGCCAGCAGCGCTCTAACCGGGACAGTGAACACTGAAGCTTTCTTT. Protein product: CASSALTGTVNTEAFF.

This clone was recorded a few times. The V call is TRBV4-3, the J call TRBJ2-2, with 10 nucleotides matching TRBD1. CDR3 length: 18 residues. Germline CDR1 LGHNA, CDR2 YSLEER. The J segment lost 5 bases and the V segment lost 1 base, leaving 10 bases of the junction unmatched. The CDR3 nucleotides read TGCGCCAGCAGCCAAGTGACAGGGGGCTGGGATCGAACCGGGGAGCTGTTTTTT. Amino acid sequence: CASSQVTGGWDRTGELFF.

The rearrangement joins TRBV6-2 or TRBV6-3 to TRBJ1-5; no clear D. Trimming shortened V by 4 bases and J by 0 bases, and 13 bases separated the two germline ends. This CDR3 spans 16 amino acids. Germline values: CDR1 MNHEY, CDR2 SVGEGT. CDR3 residues: CASSFPRYNSNQPQHF. The CDR3 nucleotides read TGTGCCAGCAGTTTTCCTCGTTATAATAGCAATCAGCCCCAGCATTTT.

This clone turned up a few times. The chain employs TRBV7-8 and TRBJ1-3; maybe TRBD1 (5 bases). The CDR3 loop spans 14 amino acids. V shed 3 bases and J shed 2 bases, with 8 bases lying between them. The germline V gene has CDR1 SGHVS and CDR2 FQNEAQ. The CDR3 region is CASSFRGAGNTIYF. CDR3 DNA sequence: TGTGCCAGCAGCTTTAGGGGCGCTGGAAACACCATATATTTT.

V gene TRBV2 combines with J gene TRBJ1-4, with D possibly being TRBD1 (6 bases). This CDR3 spans 17 amino acids. Trimming left V 7 bases short and J 10 bases short, with 28 bases between. From germline, CDR1 is SNHLY and CDR2 FYNNEI. In nucleotides, the CDR3 is TGTGCCAGCACAGCGACACGGACCAGGGGTACTGAACGAAAACTGTTTTTT. This encodes CASTATRTRGTERKLFF.

V usage is TRBV5-8 and J usage is TRBJ2-7; D gene ambiguous. The germline V and J ends were trimmed by 4 bases and 7 bases, with 12 bases remaining between them. The CDR3 contains 12 residues. Germline V gene sequence: CDR1 SGHTS, CDR2 YDEGEE. The chain's CDR3 is CASSIGSWEQYF. DNA of the CDR3: TGTGCCAGCAGCATCGGGTCTTGGGAGCAGTACTTC. The whole variable domain, filled in from reference TRBV5-8 and TRBJ2-7, reads EAGVTQSPTHLIKTRGQQATLRCSPISGHTSVYWYQQALGLGLQFLLWYDEGEERNRGNFPPRFSGRQFPNYSSELNVNALELEDSALYLCASSIGSWEQYFGPGTRLTVT.